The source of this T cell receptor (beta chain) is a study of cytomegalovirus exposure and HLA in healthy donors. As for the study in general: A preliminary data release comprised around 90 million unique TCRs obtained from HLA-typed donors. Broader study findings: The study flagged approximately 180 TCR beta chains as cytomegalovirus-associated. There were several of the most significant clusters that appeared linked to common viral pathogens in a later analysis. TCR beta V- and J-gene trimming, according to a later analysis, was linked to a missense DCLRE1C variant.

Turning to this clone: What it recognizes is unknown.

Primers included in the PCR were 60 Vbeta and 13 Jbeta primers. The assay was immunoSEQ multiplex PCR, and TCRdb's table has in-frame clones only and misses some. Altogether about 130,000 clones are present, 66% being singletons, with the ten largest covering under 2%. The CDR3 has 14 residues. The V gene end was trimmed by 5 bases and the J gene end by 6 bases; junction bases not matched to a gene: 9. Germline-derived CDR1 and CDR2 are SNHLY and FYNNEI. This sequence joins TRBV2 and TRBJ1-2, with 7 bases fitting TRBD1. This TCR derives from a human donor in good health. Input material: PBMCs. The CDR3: CASSWGRTGDGYTF. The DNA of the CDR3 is TGTGCCAGCAGTTGGGGCAGGACAGGCGATGGCTACACCTTC. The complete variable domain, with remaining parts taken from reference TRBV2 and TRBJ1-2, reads EPEVTQTPSHQVTQMGQEVILRCVPISNHLYFYWYRQILGQKVEFLVSFYNNEISEKSEIFDDQFSVERPDGSNFTLKIRSTKLEDSAMYFCASSWGRTGDGYTFGSGTRLTVV.